This T cell receptor (beta chain) was recovered during a study of T cells in Graves' hyperthyroidism and ophthalmopathy. About the research overall: Initial diagnosis, before any treatment, was when peripheral blood was collected. General study findings and limits: A model built on 13 V-J features separated ophthalmopathy from stable hyperthyroidism.

Amplification yielded TCR beta CDR3 regions, with RNA transcripts as the source. Initially, a first-round RT-PCR of the TCR CDR3 employed the HTBI primer set. Each CDR3 protein gets one entry after TCRdb re-called the multiplex PCR reads with MiXCR. There are about 380,000 distinct CDR3 sequences in the sample; approximately 17% occur only once, and around two fifths lies in the top ten. The diagnostic basis comprised clinical symptoms, serum thyroxine and TRAb, thyroid ultrasound and orbital computed tomography. The CDR3 covers 15 residues. Trimming took 1 base from V and 2 from J, leaving 11 bases between them. Germline V CDR1 and CDR2: SEHNR, FQNEAQ (reference sequence). This clonotype was observed many times. What it binds is not known.

The sample taken for sequencing was blood. The receptor's source is a man younger than 30 with Graves' ophthalmopathy. The rearrangement uses TRBV7-9 and TRBJ2-5, with D hard to call. In DNA form, the CDR3 reads TGTGCCAGCAGCTTAGGCGGATCAACGCAAGAGACCCAGTACTTC. It codes for CASSLGGSTQETQYF.